Listed here are 17 T cell receptor beta chains from one sample, sequenced in a study of shared clonotypes between healthy human individuals. Clones were sequenced by immunoSEQ multiplex PCR, and TCRdb holds only the in-frame ones, with some missing. The profile shows roughly 2,500,000 clones, roughly 93% of them singletons. The sequencing input was naive CD4+ T cells from PBMCs. Described subset: CD45RA+ positively selected. These receptors all come from a young man in good health. Some clones in this sample may be carry-over from other donors' samples.

The chain combines TRBV6-5 with TRBJ1-1; D possibly corresponds to TRBD1 (5 bases). The CDR3 runs to 13 residues. Germline-derived CDR1 and CDR2 are MNHEY and SVGAGI. V was cut by 3 bases and J by 4 bases, with 9 bases left in between. The CDR3 nucleotides are TGTGCCAGCAGTTATCCCGGGGGCACTGAAGCTTTCTTT. Translating it yields CASSYPGGTEAFF.

Worth noting for this clone: At the DNA level, this CDR3 is encoded by other sequences in the same sample as well. The chain uses TRBV5-1 and TRBJ2-2; D call uncertain. The ends were cut back, 1 base at V and 0 bases at J, with 4 bases in the middle. Germline loops: CDR1 SGHRS, CDR2 YFSETQ. The CDR3 totals 14 residues. CDR3 in DNA: TGCGCCAGCAGCTTGTACTCGAACACCGGGGAGCTGTTTTTT. It yields the protein CASSLYSNTGELFF.

This chain connects TRBV19 to TRBJ2-1, with a tentative D call TRBD2 (5 bases). The CDR3 runs to 16 residues. V lost 4 bases and J lost 9, with 22 bases in between. The germline V gene has CDR1 LNHDA and CDR2 SQIVND (reference sequence). In DNA form, the CDR3 reads TGTGCCAGTAGTAGTCCGGGGAACATAGCTAGGAGTGAGCAGTTCTTC. Translating gives CASSSPGNIARSEQFF.

The V gene is TRBV2, the J gene TRBJ2-1, with 13 bases fitting TRBD2. Trimming at V came to 8 bases and at J to 8 bases, leaving 3 bases not matched to a gene. Per the germline V gene, CDR1 is SNHLY and CDR2 is FYNNEI. The CDR3 totals 13 residues. The CDR3 here is CASLGLAGDEQFF. CDR3 bases: TGTGCCAGCCTAGGACTAGCGGGAGATGAGCAGTTCTTC.

The chain has TRBV15 and TRBJ1-1; tentatively, D is TRBD1 (5 bases). This CDR3 spans 15 amino acids. Looked up from germline, CDR1 is LNHNV and CDR2 is YYDKDF (reference sequence). Trimming shortened V by 3 bases and J by 5 bases, and 16 bases separated the two germline ends. In DNA, the CDR3 is TGTGCCACCAGCAGCCACCGGGGGTCGGGGACTGAAGCTTTCTTT. Translation: CATSSHRGSGTEAFF.

This sequence joins TRBV18 and TRBJ1-4; 7 positions agree with TRBD1. Germline values: CDR1 KGHSH, CDR2 LQKENI. The CDR3 runs 15 residues. Unmatched junction bases numbered 6, after V lost 4 bases and J lost 4 bases. Written as DNA, the CDR3 is TGTGCCAGCTCACAAATGCAGGGGGTTAATGAAAAACTGTTTTTT. Protein: CASSQMQGVNEKLFF.

The V and J genes are TRBV4-1 and TRBJ2-3; D is undetermined. Germline-derived CDR1 and CDR2 are MGHRA and YSYEKL. V was cut by 4 bases and J by 5 bases, with 13 bases left in between. This CDR3 region has 14 residues. CDR3 coding DNA: TGCGCCAGCAGCCCGGGCCAGAGAGGAGATACGCAGTATTTT. Translated, it gives CASSPGQRGDTQYF.

The chain recombines TRBV10-3 with TRBJ1-5; no clear D gene. The CDR3 totals 12 residues. Per the germline V gene, CDR1 is ENHRY and CDR2 is SYGVKD. The V end was cut by 3 bases, the J end by 6 bases, with 6 bases between. In DNA form, the CDR3 reads TGTGCCATCAGTGAATCGGTTCAGCCCCAGCATTTT. Translated, it gives CAISESVQPQHF.

This clone was seen only once. In DNA form, the CDR3 reads TGTGCCAGCAGTCTTTGGCCTTTAGCGGGAGGACCCTACGAGCAGTACTTC. Amino acid sequence: CASSLWPLAGGPYEQYF. The chain couples TRBV27 to TRBJ2-7; 10 bases fit TRBD2. Germline CDR1 is MNHEY and CDR2 is SMNVEV (reference sequence). Trimming cost V 5 bases and J 2 bases; bases outside gene matches: 12. The CDR3 is 17 amino acids.

On this clone itself: Other DNA sequences of this sample code for an identical CDR3. The gene calls are TRBV5-1 and TRBJ1-5; no firm D call. From germline, CDR1 is SGHRS and CDR2 YFSETQ. V was cut by 4 bases and J by 3 bases, with 8 bases left in between. The CDR3 covers 13 residues. Here the CDR3 DNA reads TGCGCCAGCAGCCGAGACTTCAATCAGCCCCAGCATTTT. It specifies CASSRDFNQPQHF. Full variable domain (rest looked up from reference TRBV5-1 and TRBJ1-5): KAGVTQTPRYLIKTRGQQVTLSCSPISGHRSVSWYQQTPGQGLQFLFEYFSETQRNKGNFPGRFSGRQFSNSRSEMNVSTLELGDSALYLCASSRDFNQPQHFGDGTRLSIL.

V is TRBV5-4 and J is TRBJ1-1; 10 bases match TRBD1. The CDR3 is made up of 13 amino acids. Trimming at V came to 3 bases and at J to 6 bases, leaving 2 bases not matched to a gene. CDR1 is SGHNT and CDR2 is YYREEE in the germline V gene (reference sequence). DNA for the CDR3: TGTGCCAGCAGCTGGACAGGGGGATCTGAAGCTTTCTTT. As protein: CASSWTGGSEAFF.

The genes are TRBV12-2 and TRBJ1-3; the table's D call, TRBD1, has no DNA check behind it. TRBV12-2 is classified as a pseudogene. The CDR3 totals 14 residues. The CDR3 region is CNYRGLSSGNTIYF. Written as DNA, the CDR3 is TGCAACTACAGGGGGCTGAGCTCTGGAAACACCATATATTTT.

The chain couples TRBV2 to TRBJ1-1; D unresolved. This CDR3 contains 13 residues. The germline V gene has CDR1 SNHLY and CDR2 FYNNEI. The V gene lost 1 base and the J gene lost 4 bases, with 7 bases spanning the gap. The chain's CDR3 is CASSEGWGTEAFF. In DNA form, the CDR3 reads TGTGCCAGCAGTGAAGGGTGGGGCACTGAAGCTTTCTTT.

As to this clone: Sequence at one end of the junction differs from germline and may be a read error. The rearrangement links TRBV6-6 to TRBJ2-6; 8 bases align to TRBD1. In germline, CDR1 is MNHNY, CDR2 SVGAGI (reference sequence). The CDR3 length is 15 residues. The CDR3 reads CAISDSDRVVNVLTF. CDR3 DNA sequence: TGTGCCATCAGTGACTCGGACAGGGTCGTCAACGTCCTGACTTTC.

The chain couples TRBV7-9 to TRBJ1-1, with TRBD1 matching 7 bases. With V trimmed by 5 bases and J by 13 bases, 7 bases remained unmatched. Germline V CDR1 and CDR2: SEHNR, FQNEAQ (reference sequence). The CDR3 consists of 11 residues. The CDR3 is CASSRQGVGFF. DNA of the CDR3: TGTGCCAGCAGCAGGCAGGGGGTAGGTTTCTTT.

The chain is built from TRBV7-2 and TRBJ2-7; D gene ambiguous. This CDR3 has 11 residues. V dropped 5 bases and J dropped 7 bases, with 9 bases sitting between them. Looked up from germline, CDR1 is SGHTA and CDR2 is FQGNSA. The CDR3 nucleotides are TGTGCCAGCAGCCGTTTGGTGGAGCAGTACTTC. This sequence encodes CASSRLVEQYF.

This sequence joins TRBV5-6 and TRBJ1-4; 9 bases align to TRBD1. Per the germline V gene, CDR1 is SGHDT and CDR2 is YYEEEE. J lost 8 bases, V lost 3 bases, and 8 bases had no gene match. This CDR3 is built from 15 residues. CDR3 residues: CASSSTGTGREKLFF. As DNA, the CDR3 is TGTGCCAGCAGCTCAACCGGGACAGGGAGGGAAAAACTGTTTTTT.